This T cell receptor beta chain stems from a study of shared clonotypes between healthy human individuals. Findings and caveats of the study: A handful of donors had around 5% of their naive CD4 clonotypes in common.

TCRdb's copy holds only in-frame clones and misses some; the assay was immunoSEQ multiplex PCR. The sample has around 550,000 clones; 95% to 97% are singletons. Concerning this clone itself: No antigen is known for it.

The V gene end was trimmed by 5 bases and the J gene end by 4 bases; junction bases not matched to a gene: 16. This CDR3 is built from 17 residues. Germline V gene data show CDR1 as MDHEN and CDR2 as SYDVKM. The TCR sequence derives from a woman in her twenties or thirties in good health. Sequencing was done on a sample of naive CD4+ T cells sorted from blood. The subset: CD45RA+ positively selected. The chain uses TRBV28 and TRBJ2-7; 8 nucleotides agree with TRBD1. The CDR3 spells CASSRRQGLWGFYEQYF. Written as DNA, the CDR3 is TGTGCCAGCAGTCGACGACAGGGGCTTTGGGGCTTTTACGAGCAGTACTTC.